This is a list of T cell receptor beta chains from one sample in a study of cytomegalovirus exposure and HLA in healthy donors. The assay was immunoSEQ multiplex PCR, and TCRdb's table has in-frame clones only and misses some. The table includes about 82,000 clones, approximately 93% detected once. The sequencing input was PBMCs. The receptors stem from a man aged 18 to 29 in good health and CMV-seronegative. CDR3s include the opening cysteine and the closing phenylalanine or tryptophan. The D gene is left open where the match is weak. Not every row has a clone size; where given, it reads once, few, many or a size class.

CDR3aa: CASSELTGGPYEQYF; CDR3nt: TGCGCCAGCAGTGAACTGACAGGGGGCCCCTACGAGCAGTACTTC; d_gene: TRBD1; v_gene: TRBV10-1; abundance: once; j_gene: TRBJ2-7
CDR3aa: CASSELGTGGGTDTQYF; CDR3nt: TGTGCCAGCAGTGAATTGGGGACAGGGGGGGGCACAGATACGCAGTATTTT; d_gene: TRBD1; v_gene: TRBV25-1; abundance: NA; j_gene: TRBJ2-3
CDR3aa: CASSSRTGAVGELFF; CDR3nt: TGTGCCAGCAGCTCACGTACAGGGGCTGTCGGGGAGCTGTTTTTT; d_gene: TRBD1; v_gene: TRBV11-2; abundance: NA; j_gene: TRBJ2-2
CDR3aa: CASSLYPQPQHF; CDR3nt: TGTGCCAGCAGCTTATATCCTCAGCCCCAGCATTTT; d_gene: NA; v_gene: TRBV7-8; abundance: NA; j_gene: TRBJ1-5
CDR3aa: CASSPGTGETQYF; CDR3nt: TGTGCCAGCAGCCCCGGGACTGGAGAGACCCAGTACTTC; d_gene: NA; v_gene: TRBV11-2; abundance: NA; j_gene: TRBJ2-5
CDR3aa: CASSFRGQGPEKLFF; CDR3nt: TGCGCCAGCAGCTTCAGAGGACAGGGTCCCGAAAAACTGTTTTTT; d_gene: TRBD1; v_gene: TRBV5-1; abundance: NA; j_gene: TRBJ1-4
CDR3aa: CASSQPTGGRGGYTF; CDR3nt: TGTGCCAGCAGCCAACCGACAGGGGGCCGGGGAGGCTACACCTTC; d_gene: TRBD1; v_gene: TRBV4-2; abundance: NA; j_gene: TRBJ1-2
CDR3aa: CASSEPGQGARETQYF; CDR3nt: TGTGCCAGCAGTGAACCGGGACAGGGGGCACGAGAGACCCAGTACTTC; d_gene: TRBD1; v_gene: TRBV6-1; abundance: NA; j_gene: TRBJ2-5
CDR3aa: CASSIEQGTEAFF; CDR3nt: TGCGCCAGCAGCATAGAACAGGGAACTGAAGCTTTCTTT; d_gene: NA; v_gene: TRBV5-1; abundance: NA; j_gene: TRBJ1-1
CDR3aa: CASSLLAGGVRGNEQFF; CDR3nt: TGTGCCAGCAGCCTACTAGCGGGAGGGGTCCGCGGGAATGAGCAGTTCTTC; d_gene: TRBD2; v_gene: TRBV7-3; abundance: few; j_gene: TRBJ2-1
CDR3aa: CASSNRLAGNTGELFF; CDR3nt: TGCGCCAGCAGCAATAGACTAGCGGGAAACACCGGGGAGCTGTTTTTT; d_gene: TRBD2; v_gene: TRBV4-3; abundance: few; j_gene: TRBJ2-2
CDR3aa: CASSLKDRLAFF; CDR3nt: TGTGCCAGCAGCTTAAAAGACAGGCTAGCTTTCTTT; d_gene: NA; v_gene: TRBV5-6; abundance: NA; j_gene: TRBJ1-1
CDR3aa: CASSQSSGISGNTIYF; CDR3nt: TGTGCCAGCTCACAATCCTCGGGGATCTCTGGAAACACCATATATTTT; d_gene: NA; v_gene: TRBV18; abundance: once; j_gene: TRBJ1-3
CDR3aa: CARGRGETQYF; CDR3nt: TGTGCCAGGGGGAGGGGAGAGACCCAGTACTTC; d_gene: TRBD2; v_gene: TRBV2; abundance: once; j_gene: TRBJ2-5
CDR3aa: CAISDQQSNYGYTF; CDR3nt: TGTGCCATCAGTGATCAACAGTCTAACTATGGCTACACCTTC; d_gene: NA; v_gene: TRBV10-3; abundance: NA; j_gene: TRBJ1-2
CDR3aa: CASSSNRDRLYEQYF; CDR3nt: TGTGCCAGCAGCTCAAACCGGGACAGGCTATACGAGCAGTACTTC; d_gene: TRBD1; v_gene: TRBV7-9; abundance: NA; j_gene: TRBJ2-7
CDR3aa: CASSLSPGTGVNYGYTF; CDR3nt: TGTGCCAGCAGTTTGTCTCCCGGGACAGGGGTTAACTATGGCTACACCTTC; d_gene: TRBD1; v_gene: TRBV28; abundance: NA; j_gene: TRBJ1-2
CDR3aa: CASSPPTGANEQYF; CDR3nt: TGTGCCAGCTCACCTCCGACAGGGGCCAACGAGCAGTACTTC; d_gene: TRBD1; v_gene: TRBV18; abundance: NA; j_gene: TRBJ2-7
CDR3aa: CAWSPVREAFF; CDR3nt: TGTGCCTGGAGCCCGGTACGCGAAGCTTTCTTT; d_gene: NA; v_gene: TRBV30; abundance: NA; j_gene: TRBJ1-1
CDR3aa: CASSPGSPGVAFF; CDR3nt: TGTGCCAGCAGCCCGGGATCTCCAGGGGTAGCTTTCTTT; d_gene: NA; v_gene: TRBV5-6; abundance: NA; j_gene: TRBJ1-1
CDR3aa: CASSSGGRGENEQYF; CDR3nt: TGTGCCAGCAGCTCAGGGGGGCGGGGTGAAAACGAGCAGTACTTC; d_gene: NA; v_gene: TRBV13; abundance: NA; j_gene: TRBJ2-7
CDR3aa: CASSFMTESYGYTF; CDR3nt: TGTGCCAGCAGTTTCATGACAGAGAGCTATGGCTACACCTTC; d_gene: NA; v_gene: TRBV28; abundance: few; j_gene: TRBJ1-2
CDR3aa: CASGLFRGWNYEQYF; CDR3nt: TGTGCTAGTGGTTTGTTCCGGGGTTGGAACTACGAGCAGTACTTC; d_gene: NA; v_gene: TRBV12-5; abundance: NA; j_gene: TRBJ2-7
CDR3aa: CASSLGRGKYNEQFF; CDR3nt: TGTGCCAGCAGCTTAGGCCGGGGGAAATACAATGAGCAGTTCTTC; d_gene: NA; v_gene: TRBV11-2; abundance: NA; j_gene: TRBJ2-1
CDR3aa: CASSLFGLAGSYEQYF; CDR3nt: TGTGCCAGCAGCTTGTTTGGTCTAGCGGGATCCTACGAGCAGTACTTC; d_gene: TRBD2; v_gene: TRBV5-4; abundance: NA; j_gene: TRBJ2-7
CDR3aa: CASSQGDTQYF; CDR3nt: TGTGCCAGCTCGCAGGGTGATACGCAGTATTTT; d_gene: NA; v_gene: TRBV18; abundance: few; j_gene: TRBJ2-3
CDR3aa: CAISGGTSQETQYF; CDR3nt: TGTGCCATCAGTGGAGGAACTTCTCAAGAGACCCAGTACTTC; d_gene: NA; v_gene: TRBV10-3; abundance: NA; j_gene: TRBJ2-5
CDR3aa: CASSLGRAVGETQYF; CDR3nt: TGCGCCAGCAGCTTGGGCAGGGCAGTAGGAGAGACCCAGTACTTC; d_gene: NA; v_gene: TRBV5-1; abundance: NA; j_gene: TRBJ2-5
CDR3aa: CASSLRAGTSGRGEQFF; CDR3nt: TGTGCCAGCAGCTTAAGGGCGGGGACTAGCGGGCGAGGGGAGCAGTTCTTC; d_gene: TRBD2; v_gene: TRBV7-3; abundance: once; j_gene: TRBJ2-1
CDR3aa: CASTLGGASSGNTIYF; CDR3nt: TGCGCCAGCACTTTGGGGGGGGCGAGCTCTGGAAACACCATATATTTT; d_gene: NA; v_gene: TRBV5-1; abundance: NA; j_gene: TRBJ1-3
CDR3aa: CASSFTGTDTQYF; CDR3nt: TGTGCCAGCAGCTTTACGGGCACAGATACGCAGTATTTT; d_gene: NA; v_gene: TRBV7-3; abundance: NA; j_gene: TRBJ2-3
CDR3aa: CASALGPAYEQYF; CDR3nt: TGTGCCAGCGCGCTGGGGCCCGCCTACGAGCAGTACTTC; d_gene: NA; v_gene: TRBV27; abundance: once; j_gene: TRBJ2-7
CDR3aa: CASSSGTNTGELFF; CDR3nt: TGTGCTAGCAGCTCCGGGACGAACACCGGGGAGCTGTTTTTT; d_gene: NA; v_gene: TRBV7-7; abundance: once; j_gene: TRBJ2-2
CDR3aa: CASSKGLAGYNEQFF; CDR3nt: TGTGCCAGCAGCAAGGGACTAGCGGGCTACAATGAGCAGTTCTTC; d_gene: TRBD2; v_gene: TRBV7-9; abundance: NA; j_gene: TRBJ2-1
CDR3aa: CASSQRGQGVGETQYF; CDR3nt: TGCGCCAGCAGCCAAAGGGGACAGGGGGTGGGAGAGACCCAGTACTTC; d_gene: TRBD1; v_gene: TRBV4-1; abundance: NA; j_gene: TRBJ2-5
CDR3aa: CASSLWRAGEQFF; CDR3nt: TGTGCCAGCAGCTTATGGAGGGCAGGAGAGCAGTTCTTC; d_gene: NA; v_gene: TRBV7-6; abundance: once; j_gene: TRBJ2-1
CDR3aa: CASSLYRTGTFFEAFF; CDR3nt: TGTGCCAGCAGCTTATATCGGACAGGGACCTTTTTTGAAGCTTTCTTT; d_gene: TRBD1; v_gene: TRBV5-6; abundance: NA; j_gene: TRBJ1-1
CDR3aa: CASSTGGTYNEQFF; CDR3nt: TGTGCCAGCAGTACGGGAGGCACCTACAATGAGCAGTTCTTC; d_gene: TRBD2; v_gene: TRBV2; abundance: NA; j_gene: TRBJ2-1
CDR3aa: CASRREGRIETQYF; CDR3nt: TGTGCCAGCAGACGGGAGGGCCGAATAGAGACCCAGTACTTC; d_gene: TRBD2; v_gene: TRBV2; abundance: NA; j_gene: TRBJ2-5
CDR3aa: CASSDWRLADEQYF; CDR3nt: TGTGCCAGCAGTGATTGGAGACTAGCGGACGAGCAGTACTTC; d_gene: TRBD2; v_gene: TRBV6-1; abundance: NA; j_gene: TRBJ2-7
CDR3aa: CASSVAVGSSYEQYF; CDR3nt: TGTGCCAGCAGTGTTGCGGTTGGTAGCTCCTACGAGCAGTACTTC; d_gene: NA; v_gene: TRBV6-1; abundance: NA; j_gene: TRBJ2-7
CDR3aa: CASSSILAGSTDTQYF; CDR3nt: TGTGCCAGTAGTTCCATACTAGCGGGGAGCACAGATACGCAGTATTTT; d_gene: TRBD2; v_gene: TRBV19; abundance: NA; j_gene: TRBJ2-3
CDR3aa: CASGDRASYEQYF; CDR3nt: TGTGCCAGCGGGGACAGGGCCTCCTACGAGCAGTACTTC; d_gene: TRBD1; v_gene: TRBV2; abundance: NA; j_gene: TRBJ2-7
CDR3aa: CAWSDLGGATTYEQYF; CDR3nt: TGTGCCTGGAGTGACCTAGGCGGGGCGACCACTTACGAGCAGTACTTC; d_gene: NA; v_gene: TRBV30; abundance: NA; j_gene: TRBJ2-7
CDR3aa: CASSTTVRNTIYF; CDR3nt: TGTGCCAGTAGTACGACAGTGAGGAACACCATATATTTT; d_gene: NA; v_gene: TRBV19; abundance: NA; j_gene: TRBJ1-3
CDR3aa: CASSSRRAGGAYGYTF; CDR3nt: TGTGCCAGCAGCTCCAGAAGGGCAGGGGGCGCCTATGGCTACACCTTC; d_gene: TRBD1; v_gene: TRBV7-9; abundance: NA; j_gene: TRBJ1-2
CDR3aa: CASSLEEKQYF; CDR3nt: TGTGCCAGCAGCTTGGAGGAGAAGCAGTACTTC; d_gene: NA; v_gene: TRBV5-4; abundance: NA; j_gene: TRBJ2-7
CDR3aa: CASRGDSSSYNEQFF; CDR3nt: TGTGCCAGCAGAGGGGACTCGAGCTCCTACAATGAGCAGTTCTTC; d_gene: NA; v_gene: TRBV2; abundance: NA; j_gene: TRBJ2-1
CDR3aa: CASSPGQGRYTF; CDR3nt: TGTGCCAGCAGTCCTGGACAGGGTCGCTACACCTTC; d_gene: TRBD1; v_gene: TRBV6-5; abundance: NA; j_gene: TRBJ1-2
CDR3aa: CASSQIFNSLKARSSYEQYF; CDR3nt: TGCGCCAGCAGCCAAATCTTTAATTCACTCAAGGCGCGGAGCTCCTACGAGCAGTACTTC; d_gene: NA; v_gene: TRBV4-1; abundance: NA; j_gene: TRBJ2-7
CDR3aa: CASSPPLGQGTDTQYF; CDR3nt: TGTGCCAGCTCACCACCGCTGGGACAGGGGACAGATACGCAGTATTTT; d_gene: TRBD1; v_gene: TRBV18; abundance: NA; j_gene: TRBJ2-3
CDR3aa: CASSARLSQNEQFF; CDR3nt: TGTGCCAGCAGTGCCCGACTAAGTCAGAATGAGCAGTTCTTC; d_gene: NA; v_gene: TRBV7-2; abundance: NA; j_gene: TRBJ2-1
CDR3aa: CASRPGQGSEQFF; CDR3nt: TGCGCCAGCAGACCGGGACAGGGGAGTGAGCAGTTCTTC; d_gene: TRBD1; v_gene: TRBV5-1; abundance: NA; j_gene: TRBJ2-1
CDR3aa: CASTPSWGTFYGYTF; CDR3nt: TGTGCCAGCACCCCCAGTTGGGGCACCTTTTATGGCTACACCTTC; d_gene: NA; v_gene: TRBV6-1; abundance: NA; j_gene: TRBJ1-2
CDR3aa: CASSLRRDSYEQYF; CDR3nt: TGTGCCAGCAGCTTAAGACGGGACTCCTACGAGCAGTACTTC; d_gene: NA; v_gene: TRBV7-9; abundance: NA; j_gene: TRBJ2-7
CDR3aa: CASTLRATNEKLFF; CDR3nt: TGTGCCAGCACCTTACGAGCAACTAATGAAAAACTGTTTTTT; d_gene: NA; v_gene: TRBV7-9; abundance: NA; j_gene: TRBJ1-4
CDR3aa: CAWRQRGGFADTQYF; CDR3nt: TGTGCCTGGAGGCAGCGGGGGGGGTTCGCAGATACGCAGTATTTT; d_gene: TRBD2; v_gene: TRBV30; abundance: once; j_gene: TRBJ2-3
CDR3aa: CASSPPVGLTKNIQYF; CDR3nt: TGTGCCAGCAGCCCCCCCGTTGGCCTGACCAAAAACATTCAGTACTTC; d_gene: NA; v_gene: TRBV27; abundance: NA; j_gene: TRBJ2-4
CDR3aa: CASSPLAGEETQYF; CDR3nt: TGCGCCAGCAGCCCCCTAGCGGGAGAAGAGACCCAGTACTTC; d_gene: TRBD2; v_gene: TRBV5-1; abundance: once; j_gene: TRBJ2-5